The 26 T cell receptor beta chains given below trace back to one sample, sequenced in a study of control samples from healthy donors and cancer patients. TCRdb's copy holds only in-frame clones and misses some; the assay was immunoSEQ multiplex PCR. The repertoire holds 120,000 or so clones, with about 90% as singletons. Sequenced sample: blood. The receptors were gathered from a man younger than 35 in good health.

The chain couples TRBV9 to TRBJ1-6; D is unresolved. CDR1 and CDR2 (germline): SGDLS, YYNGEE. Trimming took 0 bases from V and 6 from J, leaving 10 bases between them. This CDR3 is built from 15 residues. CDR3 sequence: CASSVANDSNSPLHF. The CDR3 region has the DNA TGTGCCAGCAGCGTAGCCAATGACTCTAATTCACCCCTCCACTTT.

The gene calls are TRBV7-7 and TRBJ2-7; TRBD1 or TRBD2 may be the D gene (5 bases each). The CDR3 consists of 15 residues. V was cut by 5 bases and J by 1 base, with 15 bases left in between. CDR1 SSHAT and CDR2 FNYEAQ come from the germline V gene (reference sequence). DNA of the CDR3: TGTGCCAGCAGCCTCGGACATGGGGGATCCTACGAGCAGTACTTC. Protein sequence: CASSLGHGGSYEQYF.

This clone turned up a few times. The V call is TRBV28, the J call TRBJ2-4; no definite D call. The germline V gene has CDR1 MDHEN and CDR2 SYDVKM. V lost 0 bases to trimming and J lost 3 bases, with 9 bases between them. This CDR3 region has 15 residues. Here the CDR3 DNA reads TGTGCCAGCAGTTTATGGGGAAATGACAAAAACATTCAGTACTTC. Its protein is CASSLWGNDKNIQYF.

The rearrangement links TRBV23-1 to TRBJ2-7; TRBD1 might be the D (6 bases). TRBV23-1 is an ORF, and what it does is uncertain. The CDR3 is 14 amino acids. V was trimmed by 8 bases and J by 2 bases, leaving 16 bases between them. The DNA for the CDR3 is TGCGCCAGCGTATGGACAGTTTTTACCTACGAGCAGTACTTC. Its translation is CASVWTVFTYEQYF.

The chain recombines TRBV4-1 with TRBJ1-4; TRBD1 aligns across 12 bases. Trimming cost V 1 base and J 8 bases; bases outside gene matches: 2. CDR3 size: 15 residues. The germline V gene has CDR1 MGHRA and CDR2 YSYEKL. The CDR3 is CASSQGDRGREKLFF. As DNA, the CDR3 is TGCGCCAGCAGCCAAGGGGACAGGGGGCGGGAAAAACTGTTTTTT.

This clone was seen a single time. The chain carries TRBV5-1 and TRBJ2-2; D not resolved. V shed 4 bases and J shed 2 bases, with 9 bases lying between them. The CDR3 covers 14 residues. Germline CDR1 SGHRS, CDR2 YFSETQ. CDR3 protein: CASSHGRNTGELFF. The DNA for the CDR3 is TGCGCCAGCAGCCACGGGCGTAACACCGGGGAGCTGTTTTTT.

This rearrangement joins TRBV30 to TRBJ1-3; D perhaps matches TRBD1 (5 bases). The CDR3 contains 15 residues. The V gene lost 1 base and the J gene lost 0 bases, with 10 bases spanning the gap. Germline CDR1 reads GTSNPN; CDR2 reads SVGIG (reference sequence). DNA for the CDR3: TGTGCCTGGAGTGGCGGGACGTCCTCTGGAAACACCATATATTTT. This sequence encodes CAWSGGTSSGNTIYF.

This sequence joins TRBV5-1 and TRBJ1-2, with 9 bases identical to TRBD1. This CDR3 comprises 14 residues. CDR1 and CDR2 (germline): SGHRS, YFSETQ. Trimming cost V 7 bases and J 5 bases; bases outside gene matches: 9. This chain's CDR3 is CASFLDRGDYGYTF. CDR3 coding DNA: TGCGCCAGCTTCTTGGACAGGGGCGATTATGGCTACACCTTC. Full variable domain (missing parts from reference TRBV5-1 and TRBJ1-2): KAGVTQTPRYLIKTRGQQVTLSCSPISGHRSVSWYQQTPGQGLQFLFEYFSETQRNKGNFPGRFSGRQFSNSRSEMNVSTLELGDSALYLCASFLDRGDYGYTFGSGTRLTVV.

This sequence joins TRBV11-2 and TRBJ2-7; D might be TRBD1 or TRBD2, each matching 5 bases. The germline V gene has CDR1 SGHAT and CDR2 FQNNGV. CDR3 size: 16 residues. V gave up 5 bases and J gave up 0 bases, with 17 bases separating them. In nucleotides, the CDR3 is TGTGCCAGCAGCCCTTTTAAGAGGGGATACTCCTACGAGCAGTACTTC. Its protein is CASSPFKRGYSYEQYF.

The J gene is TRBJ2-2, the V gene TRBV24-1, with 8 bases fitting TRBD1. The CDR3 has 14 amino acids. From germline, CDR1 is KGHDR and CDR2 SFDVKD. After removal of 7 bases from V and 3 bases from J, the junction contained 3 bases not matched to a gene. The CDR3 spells CATRKTGDTGELFF. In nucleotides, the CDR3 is TGTGCCACCAGGAAGACAGGGGACACCGGGGAGCTGTTTTTT.

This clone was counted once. CDR3 sequence (DNA): TGCGCCAGCAGTAATGTAGCGGGCGCTAGCACAGATACGCAGTATTTT. The encoded protein is CASSNVAGASTDTQYF. The genes are TRBV10-1 and TRBJ2-3; the match to TRBD2 covers 7 bases. CDR1 WNHNN and CDR2 SYGVQD come from the germline V gene (reference sequence). The ends lost 5 bases at V and 0 bases at J; junction bases unmatched: 8. The CDR3 covers 16 residues.

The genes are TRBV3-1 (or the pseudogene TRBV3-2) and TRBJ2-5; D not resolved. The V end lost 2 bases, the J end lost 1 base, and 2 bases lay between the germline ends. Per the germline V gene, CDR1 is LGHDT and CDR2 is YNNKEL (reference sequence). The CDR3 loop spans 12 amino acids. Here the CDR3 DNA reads TGTGCCAGCAGCCAACTCCAAGAGACCCAGTACTTC. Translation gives CASSQLQETQYF.

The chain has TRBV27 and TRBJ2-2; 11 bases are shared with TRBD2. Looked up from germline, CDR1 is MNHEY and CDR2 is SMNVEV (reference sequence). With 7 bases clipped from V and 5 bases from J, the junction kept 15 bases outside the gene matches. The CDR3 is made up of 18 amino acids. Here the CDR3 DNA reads TGTGCCAGCAACCTGGGACTAGCGGAGACTTTAAGAACCGGGGAGCTGTTTTTT. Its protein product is CASNLGLAETLRTGELFF.

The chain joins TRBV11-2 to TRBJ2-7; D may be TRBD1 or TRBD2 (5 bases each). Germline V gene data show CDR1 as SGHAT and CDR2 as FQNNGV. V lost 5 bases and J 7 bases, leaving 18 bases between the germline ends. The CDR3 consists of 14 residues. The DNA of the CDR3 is TGTGCCAGCAGCCGATGGCAGGGAGTAGGGGAGCAGTACTTC. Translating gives CASSRWQGVGEQYF. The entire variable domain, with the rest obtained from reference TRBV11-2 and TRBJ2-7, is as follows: EAGVAQSPRYKIIEKRQSVAFWCNPISGHATLYWYQQILGQGPKLLIQFQNNGVVDDSQLPKDRFSAERLKGVDSTLKIQPAKLEDSAVYLCASSRWQGVGEQYFGPGTRLTVT.

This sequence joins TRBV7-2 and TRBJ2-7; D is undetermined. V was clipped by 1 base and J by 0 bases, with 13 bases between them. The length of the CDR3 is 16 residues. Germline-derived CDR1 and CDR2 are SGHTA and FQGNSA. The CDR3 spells CASSLGSGIPSYEQYF. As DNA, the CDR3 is TGTGCCAGCAGCTTAGGGTCCGGAATCCCCTCCTACGAGCAGTACTTC.

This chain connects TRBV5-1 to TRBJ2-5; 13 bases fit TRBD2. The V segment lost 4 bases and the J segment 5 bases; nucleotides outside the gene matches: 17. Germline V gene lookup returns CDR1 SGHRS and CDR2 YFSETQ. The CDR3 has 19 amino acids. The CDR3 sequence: CASSLPVNRTSGSGETQYF. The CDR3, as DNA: TGCGCCAGCAGCCTACCCGTAAACAGGACTAGCGGGAGCGGTGAGACCCAGTACTTC.

DNA for the CDR3: TGTGCCAGCAGCGAGACAACGCCTTCCGGTTATGGCTACACCTTC. Protein product: CASSETTPSGYGYTF. The chain uses TRBV2 and TRBJ1-2; D unresolved. Trimming shortened V by 6 bases and J by 5 bases, and 19 bases separated the two germline ends. This CDR3 is built from 15 residues. Germline V lookup: CDR1 SNHLY, CDR2 FYNNEI.

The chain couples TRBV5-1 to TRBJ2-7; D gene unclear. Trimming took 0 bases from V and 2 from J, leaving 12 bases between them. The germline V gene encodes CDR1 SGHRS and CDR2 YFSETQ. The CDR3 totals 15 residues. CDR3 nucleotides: TGCGCCAGCAGCTTGGCCAGGCAGGAACCCTACGAGCAGTACTTC. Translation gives CASSLARQEPYEQYF.

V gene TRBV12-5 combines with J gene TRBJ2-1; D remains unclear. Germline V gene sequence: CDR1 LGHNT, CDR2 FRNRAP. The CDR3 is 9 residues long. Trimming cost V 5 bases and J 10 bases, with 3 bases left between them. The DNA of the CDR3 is TGTGCTAGTGGTCAAGAGCAGTTCTTC. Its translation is CASGQEQFF. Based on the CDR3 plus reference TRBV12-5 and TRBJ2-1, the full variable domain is DARVTQTPRHKVTEMGQEVTMRCQPILGHNTVFWYRQTMMQGLELLAYFRNRAPLDDSGMPKDRFSAEMPDATLATLKIQPSEPRDSAVYFCASGQEQFFGPGTRLTVL.

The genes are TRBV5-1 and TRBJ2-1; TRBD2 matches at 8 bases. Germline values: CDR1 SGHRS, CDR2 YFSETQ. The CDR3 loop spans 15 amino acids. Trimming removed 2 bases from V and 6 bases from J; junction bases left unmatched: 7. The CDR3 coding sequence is TGCGCCAGCAGCTTCGGGGCGGCGGGGGGCAATGAGCAGTTCTTC. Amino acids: CASSFGAAGGNEQFF.

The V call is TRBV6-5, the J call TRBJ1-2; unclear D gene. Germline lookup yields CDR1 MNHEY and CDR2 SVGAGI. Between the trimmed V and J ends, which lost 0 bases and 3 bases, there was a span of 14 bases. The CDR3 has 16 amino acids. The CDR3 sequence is CASSYSKVANYYGYTF. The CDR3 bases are TGTGCCAGCAGTTACTCGAAAGTTGCAAATTACTATGGCTACACCTTC.

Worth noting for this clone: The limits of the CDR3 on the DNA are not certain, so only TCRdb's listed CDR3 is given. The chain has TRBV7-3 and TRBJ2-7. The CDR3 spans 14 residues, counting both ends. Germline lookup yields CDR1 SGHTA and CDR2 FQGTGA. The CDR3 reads CASSFGPGTYEQYF.

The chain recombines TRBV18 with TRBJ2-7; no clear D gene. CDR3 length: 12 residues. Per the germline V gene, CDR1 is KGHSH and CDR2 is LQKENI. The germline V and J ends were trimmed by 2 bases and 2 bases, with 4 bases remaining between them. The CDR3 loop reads CASSPKPYEQYF. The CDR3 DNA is TGTGCCAGCTCACCAAAGCCCTACGAGCAGTACTTC. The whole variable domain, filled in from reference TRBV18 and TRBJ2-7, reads NAGVMQNPRHLVRRRGQEARLRCSPMKGHSHVYWYRQLPEEGLKFMVYLQKENIIDESGMPKERFSAEFPKEGPSILRIQQVVRGDSAAYFCASSPKPYEQYFGPGTRLTVT.

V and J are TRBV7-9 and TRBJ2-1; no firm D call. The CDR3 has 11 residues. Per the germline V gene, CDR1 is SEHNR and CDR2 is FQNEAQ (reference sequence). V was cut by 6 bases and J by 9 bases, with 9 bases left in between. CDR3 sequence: CASSSLGEQFF. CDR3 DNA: TGTGCCAGCAGTTCACTCGGTGAGCAGTTCTTC.

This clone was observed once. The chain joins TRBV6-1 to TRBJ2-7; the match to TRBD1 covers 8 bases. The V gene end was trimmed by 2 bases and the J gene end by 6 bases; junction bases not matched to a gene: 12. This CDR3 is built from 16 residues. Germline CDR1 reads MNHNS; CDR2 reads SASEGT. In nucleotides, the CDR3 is TGTGCCAGCAGTGAAACTAATACAGGGGGATTGGTCGAGCAGTACTTC. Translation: CASSETNTGGLVEQYF.

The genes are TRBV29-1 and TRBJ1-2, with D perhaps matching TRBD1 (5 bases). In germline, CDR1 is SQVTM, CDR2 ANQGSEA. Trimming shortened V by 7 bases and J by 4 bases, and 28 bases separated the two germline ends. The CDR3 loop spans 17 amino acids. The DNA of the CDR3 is TGCAGCGCCGAGACGGAAGGGAAATTCGGGACCCTCTATGGCTACACCTTC. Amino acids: CSAETEGKFGTLYGYTF.